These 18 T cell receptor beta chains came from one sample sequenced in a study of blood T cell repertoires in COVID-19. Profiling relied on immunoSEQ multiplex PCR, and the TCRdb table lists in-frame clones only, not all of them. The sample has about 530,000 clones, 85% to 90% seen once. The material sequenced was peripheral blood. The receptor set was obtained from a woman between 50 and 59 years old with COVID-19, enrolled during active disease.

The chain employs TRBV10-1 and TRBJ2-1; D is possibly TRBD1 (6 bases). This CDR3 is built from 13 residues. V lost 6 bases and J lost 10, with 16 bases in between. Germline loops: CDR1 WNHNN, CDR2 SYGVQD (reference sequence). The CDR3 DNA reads TGCGCCAGCAGCTCAGGGGACCCTAGGGAGCAGTTCTTC. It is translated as CASSSGDPREQFF.

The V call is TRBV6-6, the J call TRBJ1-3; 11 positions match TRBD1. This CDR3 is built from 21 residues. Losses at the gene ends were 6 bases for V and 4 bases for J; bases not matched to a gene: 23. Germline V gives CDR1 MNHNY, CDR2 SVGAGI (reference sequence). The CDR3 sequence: CASSLLIAGQGVLTSGNTIYF. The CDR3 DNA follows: TGTGCCAGCAGCTTACTCATTGCGGGACAGGGGGTACTTACTTCAGGAAACACCATATATTTT.

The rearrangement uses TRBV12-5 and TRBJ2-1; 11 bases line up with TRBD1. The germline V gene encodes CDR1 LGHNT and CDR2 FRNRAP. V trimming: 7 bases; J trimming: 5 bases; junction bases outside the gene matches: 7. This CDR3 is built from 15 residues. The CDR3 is CASALDRGHDNEQFF. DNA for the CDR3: TGTGCTAGTGCCCTGGACAGGGGGCATGACAATGAGCAGTTCTTC. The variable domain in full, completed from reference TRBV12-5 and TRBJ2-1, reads DARVTQTPRHKVTEMGQEVTMRCQPILGHNTVFWYRQTMMQGLELLAYFRNRAPLDDSGMPKDRFSAEMPDATLATLKIQPSEPRDSAVYFCASALDRGHDNEQFFGPGTRLTVL.

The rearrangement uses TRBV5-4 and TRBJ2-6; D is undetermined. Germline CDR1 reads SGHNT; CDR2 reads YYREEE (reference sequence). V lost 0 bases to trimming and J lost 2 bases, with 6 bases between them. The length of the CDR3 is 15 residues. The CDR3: CASSLDGAGANVLTF. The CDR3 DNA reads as TGTGCCAGCAGCTTGGATGGAGCTGGGGCCAACGTCCTGACTTTC.

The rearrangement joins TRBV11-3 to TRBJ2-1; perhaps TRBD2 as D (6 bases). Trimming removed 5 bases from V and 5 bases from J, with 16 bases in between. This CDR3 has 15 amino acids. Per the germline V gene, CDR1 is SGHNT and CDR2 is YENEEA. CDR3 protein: CASSPMGGVDNEQFF. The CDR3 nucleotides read TGTGCCAGCAGCCCAATGGGCGGGGTCGACAATGAGCAGTTCTTC. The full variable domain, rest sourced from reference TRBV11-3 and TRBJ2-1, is EAGVVQSPRYKIIEKKQPVAFWCNPISGHNTLYWYLQNLGQGPELLIRYENEEAVDDSQLPKDRFSAERLKGVDSTLKIQPAELGDSAVYLCASSPMGGVDNEQFFGPGTRLTVL.

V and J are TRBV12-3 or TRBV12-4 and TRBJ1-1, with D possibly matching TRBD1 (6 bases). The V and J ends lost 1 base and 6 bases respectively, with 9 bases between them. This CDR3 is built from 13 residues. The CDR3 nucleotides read TGTGCCAGCAGTTTAGAAGGGGGGGCTGAAGCTTTCTTT. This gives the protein CASSLEGGAEAFF.

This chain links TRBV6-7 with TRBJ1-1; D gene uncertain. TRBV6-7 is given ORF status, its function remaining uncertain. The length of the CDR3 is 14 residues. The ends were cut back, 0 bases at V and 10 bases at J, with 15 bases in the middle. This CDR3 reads CASSYSIMRAGAFF. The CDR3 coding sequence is TGTGCCAGCAGTTACTCGATAATGCGGGCGGGAGCTTTCTTT.

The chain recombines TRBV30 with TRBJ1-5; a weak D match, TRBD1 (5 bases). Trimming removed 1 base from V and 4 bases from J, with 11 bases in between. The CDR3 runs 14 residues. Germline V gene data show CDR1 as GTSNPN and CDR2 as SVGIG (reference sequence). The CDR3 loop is CAWSALDSNQPQHF. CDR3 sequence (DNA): TGTGCCTGGAGTGCCCTTGACAGTAATCAGCCCCAGCATTTT. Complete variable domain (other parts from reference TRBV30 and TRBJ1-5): SQTIHQWPATLVQPVGSPLSLECTVEGTSNPNLYWYRQAAGRGLQLLFYSVGIGQISSEVPQNLSASRPQDRQFILSSKKLLLSDSGFYLCAWSALDSNQPQHFGDGTRLSIL.

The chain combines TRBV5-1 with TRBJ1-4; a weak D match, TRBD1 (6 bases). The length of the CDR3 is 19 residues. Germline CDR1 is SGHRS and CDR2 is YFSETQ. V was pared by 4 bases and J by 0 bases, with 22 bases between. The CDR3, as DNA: TGCGCCAGCAGCCCAGGCTTCCGGGACACATTCTCAACTAATGAAAAACTGTTTTTT. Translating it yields CASSPGFRDTFSTNEKLFF.

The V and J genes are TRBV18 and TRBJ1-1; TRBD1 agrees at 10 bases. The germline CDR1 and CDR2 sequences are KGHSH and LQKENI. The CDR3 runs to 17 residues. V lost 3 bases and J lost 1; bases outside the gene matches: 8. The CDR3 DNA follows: TGTGCCAGCTCACCGTCCGGGACAGGGGCAGAGAACACTGAAGCTTTCTTT. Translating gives CASSPSGTGAENTEAFF.

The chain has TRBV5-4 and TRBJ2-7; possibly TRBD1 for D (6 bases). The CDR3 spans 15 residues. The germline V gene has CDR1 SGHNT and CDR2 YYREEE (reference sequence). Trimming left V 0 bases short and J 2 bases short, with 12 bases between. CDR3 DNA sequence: TGTGCCAGCAGCTTGGACCCACAGGGCCCCTACGAGCAGTACTTC. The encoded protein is CASSLDPQGPYEQYF.

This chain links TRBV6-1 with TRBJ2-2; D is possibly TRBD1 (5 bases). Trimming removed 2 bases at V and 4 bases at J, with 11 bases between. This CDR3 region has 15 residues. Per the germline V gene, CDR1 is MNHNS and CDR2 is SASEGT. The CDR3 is CASSEWGTGTGELFF. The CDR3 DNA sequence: TGTGCCAGCAGTGAATGGGGAACAGGCACCGGGGAGCTGTTTTTT.

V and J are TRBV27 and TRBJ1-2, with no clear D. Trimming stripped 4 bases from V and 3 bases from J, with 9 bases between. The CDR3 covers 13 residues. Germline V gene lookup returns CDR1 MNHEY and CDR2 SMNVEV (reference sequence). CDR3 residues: CASSSIRDYGYTF. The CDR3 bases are TGTGCCAGCAGTTCTATTCGGGACTATGGCTACACCTTC.

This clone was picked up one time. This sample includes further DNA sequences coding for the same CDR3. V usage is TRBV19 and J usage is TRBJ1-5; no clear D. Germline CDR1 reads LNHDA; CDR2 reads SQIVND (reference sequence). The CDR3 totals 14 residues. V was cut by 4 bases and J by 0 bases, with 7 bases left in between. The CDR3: CASSTQVSNQPQHF. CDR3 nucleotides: TGTGCCAGTAGTACCCAGGTTAGCAATCAGCCCCAGCATTTT. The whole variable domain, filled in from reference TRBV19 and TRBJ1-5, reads DGGITQSPKYLFRKEGQNVTLSCEQNLNHDAMYWYRQDPGQGLRLIYYSQIVNDFQKGDIAEGYSVSREKKESFPLTVTSAQKNPTAFYLCASSTQVSNQPQHFGDGTRLSIL.

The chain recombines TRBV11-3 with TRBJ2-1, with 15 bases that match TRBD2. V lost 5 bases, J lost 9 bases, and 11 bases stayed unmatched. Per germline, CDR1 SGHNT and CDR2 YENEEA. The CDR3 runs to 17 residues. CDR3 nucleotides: TGTGCCAGCAGCCAGGGGAGGACTAGCGGGGGGGCTGGTGAGCAGTTCTTC. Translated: CASSQGRTSGGAGEQFF. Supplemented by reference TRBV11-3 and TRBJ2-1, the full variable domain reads EAGVVQSPRYKIIEKKQPVAFWCNPISGHNTLYWYLQNLGQGPELLIRYENEEAVDDSQLPKDRFSAERLKGVDSTLKIQPAELGDSAVYLCASSQGRTSGGAGEQFFGPGTRLTVL.

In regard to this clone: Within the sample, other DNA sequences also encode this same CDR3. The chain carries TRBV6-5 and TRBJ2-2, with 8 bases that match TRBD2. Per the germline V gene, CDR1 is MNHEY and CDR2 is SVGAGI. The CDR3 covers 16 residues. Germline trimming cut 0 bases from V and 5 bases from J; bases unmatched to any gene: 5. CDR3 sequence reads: CASSYSRGAGTGELFF. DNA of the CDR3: TGTGCCAGCAGTTACTCGCGGGGGGCCGGGACCGGGGAGCTGTTTTTT.

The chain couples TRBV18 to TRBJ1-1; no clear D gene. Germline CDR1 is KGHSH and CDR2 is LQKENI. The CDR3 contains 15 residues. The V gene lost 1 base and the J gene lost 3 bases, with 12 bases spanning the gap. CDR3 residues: CASSPQLGGHTEAFF. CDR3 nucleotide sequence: TGTGCCAGCTCACCACAATTAGGAGGACACACTGAAGCTTTCTTT.

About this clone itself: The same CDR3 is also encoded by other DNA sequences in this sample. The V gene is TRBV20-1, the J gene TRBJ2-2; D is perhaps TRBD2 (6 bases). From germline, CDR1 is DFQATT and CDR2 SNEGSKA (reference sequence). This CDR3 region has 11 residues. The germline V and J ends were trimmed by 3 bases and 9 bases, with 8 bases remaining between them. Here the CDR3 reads CSAREGRELFF. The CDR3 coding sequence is TGCAGTGCTAGGGAGGGGCGGGAGCTGTTTTTT.